This T cell receptor beta chain was recovered during a study of OX40 agonist ivuxolimab in advanced cancers. Study-wide points: Averaged across samples, CD8+ T cells carried more expanded clones than CD4+ did.

Remarks on this clone: The target antigen is unknown.

The assay was immunoSEQ multiplex PCR, and TCRdb's table has in-frame clones only and misses some. Of some 65,000 clones listed, roughly 81% are singletons. The CDR3 extends over 12 amino acids. Trimming took 5 bases from V and 8 from J, leaving 10 bases between them. Germline lookup yields CDR1 SGHTA and CDR2 FQGTGA. This clonotype was sampled from an adult with an advanced solid tumor such as melanoma, head and neck, liver or kidney cancer. This material consisted of CD4+ or CD8+ T cells sorted from blood, taken in a trial of the OX40 agonist ivuxolimab. This chain joins TRBV7-3 and TRBJ2-1; the D gene is possibly TRBD1 (6 bases). In DNA, the CDR3 is TGTGCCAGCAGCCAAACAGGGTATGAGCAGTTCTTC. Protein product: CASSQTGYEQFF.